This T cell receptor (beta chain) comes out of a study of blood T cell repertoires in COVID-19. About the study: Researchers got acute and convalescent COVID-19 samples from the United States, Italy and Spain. T cells, B-cell-depleted T cells, or PBMCs provided the cDNA or gDNA that served as material.

Authors' analysis steps: Amplification of reference gene primers provided the estimated nucleated cell counts. TCRdb's copy holds only in-frame clones and misses some; the assay was immunoSEQ multiplex PCR. The V and J calls and the clone size are those of that table, but D and trimming were determined from the DNA. The table includes around 65,000 clones, 70% to 85% detected once. There are 13 residues in the CDR3. V lost 1 base and J lost 5, with 9 bases in between. Per the germline V gene, CDR1 is PRHDT and CDR2 is FYEKMQ (reference sequence). This chain uses TRBV13 with TRBJ2-7; D is possibly TRBD2 (6 bases). This TCR was recovered from a man older than 75 with active COVID-19. The specimen was peripheral blood. The CDR3 DNA reads TGTGCCAGCAGCTTAGAGGGACTCAACGAGCAGTACTTC. Its translation is CASSLEGLNEQYF.